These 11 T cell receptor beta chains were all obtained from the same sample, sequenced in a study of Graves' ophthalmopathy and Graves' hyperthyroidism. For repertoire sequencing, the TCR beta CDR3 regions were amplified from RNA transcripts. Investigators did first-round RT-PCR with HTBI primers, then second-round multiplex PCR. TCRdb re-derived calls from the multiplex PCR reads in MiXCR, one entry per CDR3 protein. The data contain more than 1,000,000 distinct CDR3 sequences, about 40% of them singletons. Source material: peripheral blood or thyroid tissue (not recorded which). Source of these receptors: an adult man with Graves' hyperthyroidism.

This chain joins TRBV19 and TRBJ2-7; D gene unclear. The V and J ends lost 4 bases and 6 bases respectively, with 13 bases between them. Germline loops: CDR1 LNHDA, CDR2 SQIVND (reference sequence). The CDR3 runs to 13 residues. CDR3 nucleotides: TGTGCCAGTAGTACCCGAGGTAGTCTCGAGCAGTACTTC. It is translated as CASSTRGSLEQYF.

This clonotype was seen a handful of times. The CDR3 here is CASSQTGANTEAFF. The CDR3 nucleotides read TGTGCCAGCAGCCAGACAGGGGCGAACACTGAAGCTTTCTTT. V is TRBV6-1 and J is TRBJ1-1, with TRBD1 identical over 8 bases. This CDR3 spans 14 amino acids. Germline V CDR1 and CDR2: MNHNS, SASEGT. Trimming removed 6 bases from V and 1 base from J; junction bases left unmatched: 4.

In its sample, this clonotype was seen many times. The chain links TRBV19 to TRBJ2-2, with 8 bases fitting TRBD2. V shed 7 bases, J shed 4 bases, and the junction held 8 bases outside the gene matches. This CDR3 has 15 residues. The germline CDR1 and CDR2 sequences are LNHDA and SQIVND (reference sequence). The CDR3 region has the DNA TGTGCCAGTACCGGGTCGGCGGGGGGCACCGGGGAGCTGTTTTTT. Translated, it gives CASTGSAGGTGELFF.

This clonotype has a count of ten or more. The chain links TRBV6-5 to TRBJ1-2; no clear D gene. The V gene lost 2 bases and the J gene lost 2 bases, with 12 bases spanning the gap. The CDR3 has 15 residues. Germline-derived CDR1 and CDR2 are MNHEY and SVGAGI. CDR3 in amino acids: CASSYVGKRNYGYTF. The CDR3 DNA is TGTGCCAGCAGTTACGTAGGAAAGAGAAACTATGGCTACACCTTC.

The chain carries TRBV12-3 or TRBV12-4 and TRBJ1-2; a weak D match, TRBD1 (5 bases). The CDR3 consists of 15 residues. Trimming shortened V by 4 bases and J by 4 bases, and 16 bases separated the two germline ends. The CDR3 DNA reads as TGTGCCAGCAGTTATGGCCGGGACCGTGTCTATGGCTACACCTTC. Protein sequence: CASSYGRDRVYGYTF.

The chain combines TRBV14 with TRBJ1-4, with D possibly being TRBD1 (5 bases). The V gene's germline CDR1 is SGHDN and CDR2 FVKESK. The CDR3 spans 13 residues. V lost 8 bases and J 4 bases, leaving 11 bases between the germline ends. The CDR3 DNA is TGTGCCAGCTCCGACAGCAATAATGAAAAACTGTTTTTT. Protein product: CASSDSNNEKLFF.

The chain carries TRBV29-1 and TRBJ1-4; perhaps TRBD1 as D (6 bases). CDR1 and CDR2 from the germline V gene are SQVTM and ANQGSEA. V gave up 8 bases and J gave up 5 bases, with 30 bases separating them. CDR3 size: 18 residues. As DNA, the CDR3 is TGCAGCATCCGGATAGCGGGAGTCGCCAGGAGGGGGAATGAAAAACTGTTTTTT. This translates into CSIRIAGVARRGNEKLFF.

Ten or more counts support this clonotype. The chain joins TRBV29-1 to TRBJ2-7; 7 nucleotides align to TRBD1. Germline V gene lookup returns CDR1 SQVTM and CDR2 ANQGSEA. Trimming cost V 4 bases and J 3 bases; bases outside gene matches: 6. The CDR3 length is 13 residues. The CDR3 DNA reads TGCAGCGTTGTAAGCCAGGGGGACTACGAGCAGTACTTC. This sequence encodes CSVVSQGDYEQYF.

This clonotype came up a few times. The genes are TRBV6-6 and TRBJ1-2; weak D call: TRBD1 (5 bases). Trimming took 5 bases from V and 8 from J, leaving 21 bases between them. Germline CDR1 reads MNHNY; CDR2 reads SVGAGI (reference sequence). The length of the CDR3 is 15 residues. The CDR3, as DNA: TGTGCCAGCAGTCCACAATTCAGGGAGGCGGGAGGCTACACCTTC. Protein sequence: CASSPQFREAGGYTF.

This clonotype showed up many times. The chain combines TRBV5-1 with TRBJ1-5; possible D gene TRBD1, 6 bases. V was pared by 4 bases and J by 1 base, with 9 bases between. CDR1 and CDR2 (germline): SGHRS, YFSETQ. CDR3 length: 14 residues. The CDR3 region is CASSHTGSNQPQHF. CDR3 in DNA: TGCGCCAGCAGCCACACAGGGAGCAATCAGCCCCAGCATTTT.

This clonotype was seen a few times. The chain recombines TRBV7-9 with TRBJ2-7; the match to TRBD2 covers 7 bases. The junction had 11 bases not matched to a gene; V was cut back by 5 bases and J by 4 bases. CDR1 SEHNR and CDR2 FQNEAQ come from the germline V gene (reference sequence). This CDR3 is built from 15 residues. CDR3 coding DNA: TGTGCCAGCAGCGCTACAGGCGGGAGTCGGTACGAGCAGTACTTC. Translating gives CASSATGGSRYEQYF.